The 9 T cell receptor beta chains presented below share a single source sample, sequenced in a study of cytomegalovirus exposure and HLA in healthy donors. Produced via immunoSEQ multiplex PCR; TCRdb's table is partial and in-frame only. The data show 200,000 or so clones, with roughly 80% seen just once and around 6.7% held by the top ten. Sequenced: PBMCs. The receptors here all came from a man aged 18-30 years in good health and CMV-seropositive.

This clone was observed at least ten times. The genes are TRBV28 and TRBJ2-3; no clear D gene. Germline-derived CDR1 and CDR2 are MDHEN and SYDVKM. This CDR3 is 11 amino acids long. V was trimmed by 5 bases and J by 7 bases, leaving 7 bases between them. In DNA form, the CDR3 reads TGTGCCAGCAGTCCCTCGTATACGCAGTATTTT. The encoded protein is CASSPSYTQYF. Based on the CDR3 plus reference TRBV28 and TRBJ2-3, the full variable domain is DVKVTQSSRYLVKRTGEKVFLECVQDMDHENMFWYRQDPGLGLRLIYFSYDVKMKEKGDIPEGYSVSREKKERFSLILESASTNQTSMYLCASSPSYTQYFGPGTRLTVL.

Here the CDR3 reads CASSTSGGSTDTQYF. Here the CDR3 DNA reads TGTGCCAGCAGCACTAGCGGGGGTAGCACAGATACGCAGTATTTT. The chain recombines TRBV7-3 with TRBJ2-3; TRBD2 matches 11 bases. This CDR3 has 15 amino acids. CDR1 is SGHTA and CDR2 is FQGTGA in the germline V gene. J lost 0 bases, V lost 5 bases, and 1 base had no gene match.

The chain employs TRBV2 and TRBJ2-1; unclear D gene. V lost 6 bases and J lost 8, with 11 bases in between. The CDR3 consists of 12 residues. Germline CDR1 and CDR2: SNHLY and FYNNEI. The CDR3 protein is CASRENEDEQFF. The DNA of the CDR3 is TGTGCCAGCAGGGAGAATGAGGATGAGCAGTTCTTC.

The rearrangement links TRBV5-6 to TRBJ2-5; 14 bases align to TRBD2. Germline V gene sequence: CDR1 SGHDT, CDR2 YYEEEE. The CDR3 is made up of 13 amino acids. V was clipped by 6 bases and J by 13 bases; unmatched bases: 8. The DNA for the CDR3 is TGTGCCAGCAATCCGGGGACTAGCGGGAGCGCGTACTTC. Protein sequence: CASNPGTSGSAYF.

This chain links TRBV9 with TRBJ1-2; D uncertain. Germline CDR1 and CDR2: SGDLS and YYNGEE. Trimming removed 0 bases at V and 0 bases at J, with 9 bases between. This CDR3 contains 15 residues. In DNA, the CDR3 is TGTGCCAGCAGCGTAGACCGGGTAACTAACTATGGCTACACCTTC. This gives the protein CASSVDRVTNYGYTF. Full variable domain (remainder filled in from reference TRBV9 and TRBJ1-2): DSGVTQTPKHLITATGQRVTLRCSPRSGDLSVYWYQQSLDQGLQFLIQYYNGEERAKGNILERFSAQQFPDLHSELNLSSLELGDSALYFCASSVDRVTNYGYTFGSGTRLTVV.

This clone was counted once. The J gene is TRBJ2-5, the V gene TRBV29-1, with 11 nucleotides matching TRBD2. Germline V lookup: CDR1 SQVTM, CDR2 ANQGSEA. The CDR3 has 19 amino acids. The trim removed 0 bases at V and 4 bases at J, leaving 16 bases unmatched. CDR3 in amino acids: CSVEEIASSGRWFRETQYF. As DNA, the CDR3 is TGCAGCGTTGAAGAGATCGCGTCTAGCGGGAGGTGGTTTCGAGAGACCCAGTACTTC.

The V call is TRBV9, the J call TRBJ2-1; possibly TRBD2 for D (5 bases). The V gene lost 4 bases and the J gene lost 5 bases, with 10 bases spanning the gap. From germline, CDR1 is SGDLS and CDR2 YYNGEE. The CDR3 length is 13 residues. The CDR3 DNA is TGTGCCAGCAGCTGGACTTACCACAATGAGCAGTTCTTC. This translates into CASSWTYHNEQFF.

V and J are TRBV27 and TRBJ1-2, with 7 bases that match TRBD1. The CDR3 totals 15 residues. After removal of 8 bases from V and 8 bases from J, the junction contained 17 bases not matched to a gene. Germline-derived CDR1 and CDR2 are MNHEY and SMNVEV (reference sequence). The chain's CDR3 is CASGQDPTGVGGYTF. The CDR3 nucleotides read TGTGCCAGCGGACAGGATCCGACGGGGGTTGGCGGCTACACCTTC.

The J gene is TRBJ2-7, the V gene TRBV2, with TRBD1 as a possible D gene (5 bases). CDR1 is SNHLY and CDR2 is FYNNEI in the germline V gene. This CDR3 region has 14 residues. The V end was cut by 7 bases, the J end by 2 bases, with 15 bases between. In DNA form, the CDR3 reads TGTGCCAGCACACAGGACACTCGGCCCTACGAGCAGTACTTC. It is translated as CASTQDTRPYEQYF.